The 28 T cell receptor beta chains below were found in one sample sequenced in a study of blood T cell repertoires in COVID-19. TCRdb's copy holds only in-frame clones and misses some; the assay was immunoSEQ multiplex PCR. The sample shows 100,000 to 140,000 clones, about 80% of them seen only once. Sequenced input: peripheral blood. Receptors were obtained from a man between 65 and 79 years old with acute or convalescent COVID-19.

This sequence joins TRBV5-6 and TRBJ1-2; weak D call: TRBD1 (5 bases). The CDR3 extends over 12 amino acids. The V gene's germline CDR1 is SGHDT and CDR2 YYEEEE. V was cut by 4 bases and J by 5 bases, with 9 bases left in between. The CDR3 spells CASSQGGYGYTF. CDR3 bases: TGTGCCAGCAGCCAGGGTGGGTATGGCTACACCTTC.

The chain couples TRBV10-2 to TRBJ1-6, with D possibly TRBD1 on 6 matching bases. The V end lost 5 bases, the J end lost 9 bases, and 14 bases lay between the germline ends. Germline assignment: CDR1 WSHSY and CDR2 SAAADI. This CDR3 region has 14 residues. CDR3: CASSSRGGGSPLHF. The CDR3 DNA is TGCGCCAGCAGTAGCAGGGGCGGCGGTTCACCCCTCCACTTT.

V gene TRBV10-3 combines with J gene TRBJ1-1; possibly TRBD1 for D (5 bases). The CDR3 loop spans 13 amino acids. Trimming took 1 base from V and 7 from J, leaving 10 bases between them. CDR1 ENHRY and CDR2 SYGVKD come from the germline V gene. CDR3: CAISEYLQGEAFF. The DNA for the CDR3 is TGTGCCATCAGTGAGTATCTGCAGGGTGAAGCTTTCTTT.

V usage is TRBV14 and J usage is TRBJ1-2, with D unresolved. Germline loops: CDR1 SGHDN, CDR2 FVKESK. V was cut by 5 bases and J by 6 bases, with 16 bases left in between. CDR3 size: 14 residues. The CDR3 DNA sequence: TGTGCCAGCAGCGGACGCGGGAGGCAGGATGGCTACACCTTC. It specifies CASSGRGRQDGYTF.

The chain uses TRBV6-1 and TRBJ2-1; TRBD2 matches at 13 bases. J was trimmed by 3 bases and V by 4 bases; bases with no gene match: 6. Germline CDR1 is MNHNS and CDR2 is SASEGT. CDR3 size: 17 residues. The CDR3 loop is CASSGGTSGANYNEQFF. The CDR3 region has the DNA TGTGCCAGCAGTGGAGGGACTAGCGGGGCCAACTACAATGAGCAGTTCTTC.

CDR3 sequence (DNA): TGTGCCAGCAGTGCTGCCAGGTCCCCCTACTACGAGCAGTACTTC. Translation: CASSAARSPYYEQYF. The chain combines TRBV27 with TRBJ2-7; no clear D. V lost 5 bases to trimming and J lost 3 bases, with 17 bases between them. Germline CDR1 reads MNHEY; CDR2 reads SMNVEV (reference sequence). The CDR3 has 15 residues.

The CDR3 nucleotides are TGTGCCAGCAGCTTCTCGGTGGAGGTCGGATCACCCCTCCACTTT. This sequence encodes CASSFSVEVGSPLHF. The V call is TRBV7-2, the J call TRBJ1-6; the D is unclear. V was pared by 3 bases and J by 10 bases, with 16 bases between. Germline values: CDR1 SGHTA, CDR2 FQGNSA. The CDR3 extends over 15 amino acids.

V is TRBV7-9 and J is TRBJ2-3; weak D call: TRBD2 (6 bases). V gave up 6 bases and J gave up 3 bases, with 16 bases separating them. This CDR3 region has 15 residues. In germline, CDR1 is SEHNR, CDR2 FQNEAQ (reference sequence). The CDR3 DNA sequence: TGTGCCAGCAGAGCCAGGGAGGCGTGGACAGATACGCAGTATTTT. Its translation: CASRAREAWTDTQYF.

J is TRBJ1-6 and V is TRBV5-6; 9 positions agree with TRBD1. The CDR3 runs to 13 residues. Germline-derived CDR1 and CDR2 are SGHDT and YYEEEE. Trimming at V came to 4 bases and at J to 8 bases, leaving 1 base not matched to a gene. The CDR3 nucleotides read TGTGCCAGCAGCAGGGACAGGGATTCACCCCTCCACTTT. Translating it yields CASSRDRDSPLHF.

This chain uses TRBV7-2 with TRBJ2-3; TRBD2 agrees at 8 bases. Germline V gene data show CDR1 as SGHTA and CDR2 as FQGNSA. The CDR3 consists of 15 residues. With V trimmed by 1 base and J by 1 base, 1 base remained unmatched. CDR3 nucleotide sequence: TGTGCCAGCAGCTTAGGAGCGGGAGGCACAGATACGCAGTATTTT. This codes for CASSLGAGGTDTQYF.

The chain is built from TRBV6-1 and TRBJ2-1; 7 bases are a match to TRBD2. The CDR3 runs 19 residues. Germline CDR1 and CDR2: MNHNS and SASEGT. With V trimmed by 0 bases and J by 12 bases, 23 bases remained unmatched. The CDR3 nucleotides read TGTGCCAGCAGTGAAGCGGCGAAAGGGAGGGGCGTAAGACATGAGGTGCAGTTCTTC. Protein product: CASSEAAKGRGVRHEVQFF.

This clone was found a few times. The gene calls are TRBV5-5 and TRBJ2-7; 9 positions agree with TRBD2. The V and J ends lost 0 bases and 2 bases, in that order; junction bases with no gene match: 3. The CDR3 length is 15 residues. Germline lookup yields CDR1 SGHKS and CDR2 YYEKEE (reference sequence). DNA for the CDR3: TGTGCCAGCAGCTTGGATGGCGGGGGGGCCTACGAGCAGTACTTC. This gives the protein CASSLDGGGAYEQYF.

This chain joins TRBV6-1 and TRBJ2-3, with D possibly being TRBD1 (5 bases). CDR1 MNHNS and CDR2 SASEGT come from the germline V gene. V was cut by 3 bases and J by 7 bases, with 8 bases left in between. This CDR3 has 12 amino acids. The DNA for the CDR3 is TGTGCCAGCAGTGATCAGGGCTATACGCAGTATTTT. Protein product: CASSDQGYTQYF.

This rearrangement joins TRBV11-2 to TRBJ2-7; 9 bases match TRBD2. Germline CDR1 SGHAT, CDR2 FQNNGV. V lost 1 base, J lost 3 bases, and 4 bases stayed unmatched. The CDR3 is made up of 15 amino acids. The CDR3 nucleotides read TGTGCCAGCAGCTTAGGGCTAGCGGGGAACTACGAGCAGTACTTC. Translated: CASSLGLAGNYEQYF.

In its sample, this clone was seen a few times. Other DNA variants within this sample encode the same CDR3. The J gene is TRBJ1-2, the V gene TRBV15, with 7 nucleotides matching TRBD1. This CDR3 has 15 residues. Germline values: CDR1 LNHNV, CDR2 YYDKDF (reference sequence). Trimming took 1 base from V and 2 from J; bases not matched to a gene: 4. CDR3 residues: CATSRGQGTNYGYTF. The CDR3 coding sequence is TGTGCCACCAGCAGAGGACAGGGAACCAACTATGGCTACACCTTC.

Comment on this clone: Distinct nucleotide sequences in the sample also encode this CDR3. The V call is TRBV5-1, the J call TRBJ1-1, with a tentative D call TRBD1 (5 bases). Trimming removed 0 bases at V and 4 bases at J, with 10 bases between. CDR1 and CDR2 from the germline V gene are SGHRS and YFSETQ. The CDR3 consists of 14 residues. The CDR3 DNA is TGCGCCAGCAGCTTGGCCGGCCAGGGCACTGAAGCTTTCTTT. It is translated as CASSLAGQGTEAFF.

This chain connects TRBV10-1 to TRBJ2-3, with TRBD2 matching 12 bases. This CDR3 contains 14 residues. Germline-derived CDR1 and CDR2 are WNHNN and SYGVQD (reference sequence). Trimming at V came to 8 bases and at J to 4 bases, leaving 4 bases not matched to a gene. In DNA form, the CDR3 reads TGCGCCAGCGTAGGACTAGCGGGGCCAGATACGCAGTATTTT. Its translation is CASVGLAGPDTQYF.

In DNA, the CDR3 is TGTGCCAGCAGCCCCTTAGGGGCGAGCTATGGCTACACCTTC. Translated: CASSPLGASYGYTF. The chain recombines TRBV7-2 with TRBJ1-2; D may be TRBD1 (5 bases). V lost 5 bases and J lost 4, with 14 bases in between. The CDR3 totals 14 residues. CDR1 is SGHTA, CDR2 FQGNSA, per germline.

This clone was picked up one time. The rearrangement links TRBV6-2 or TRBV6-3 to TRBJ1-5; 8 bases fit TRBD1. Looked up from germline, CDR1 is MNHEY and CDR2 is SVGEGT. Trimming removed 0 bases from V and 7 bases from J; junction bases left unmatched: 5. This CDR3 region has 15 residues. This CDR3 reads CASSYSGQGTQPQHF. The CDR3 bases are TGTGCCAGCAGTTACTCAGGACAGGGTACGCAGCCCCAGCATTTT.

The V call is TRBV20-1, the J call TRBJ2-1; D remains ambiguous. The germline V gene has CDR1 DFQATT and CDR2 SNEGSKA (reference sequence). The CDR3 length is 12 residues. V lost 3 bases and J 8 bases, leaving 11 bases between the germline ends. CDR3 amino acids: CSASSQKYEQFF. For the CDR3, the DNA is TGCAGTGCTAGTAGTCAGAAGTATGAGCAGTTCTTC.

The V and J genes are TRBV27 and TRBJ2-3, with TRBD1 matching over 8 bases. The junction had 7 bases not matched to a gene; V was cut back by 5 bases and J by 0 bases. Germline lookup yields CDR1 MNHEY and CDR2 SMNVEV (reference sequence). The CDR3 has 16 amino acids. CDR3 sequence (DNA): TGTGCCAGCAGTCCCGGACAGGGTGGGAGCACAGATACGCAGTATTTT. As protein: CASSPGQGGSTDTQYF.

The chain's CDR3 is CASRRTDGEAFF. DNA of the CDR3: TGCGCCAGCCGCCGTACAGACGGTGAAGCTTTCTTT. V gene TRBV5-1 combines with J gene TRBJ1-1; no clear D gene. CDR1 and CDR2 (germline): SGHRS, YFSETQ. CDR3 length: 12 amino acids. The V and J ends lost 7 bases and 7 bases respectively, with 14 bases between them. The full variable domain, rest sourced from reference TRBV5-1 and TRBJ1-1, is KAGVTQTPRYLIKTRGQQVTLSCSPISGHRSVSWYQQTPGQGLQFLFEYFSETQRNKGNFPGRFSGRQFSNSRSEMNVSTLELGDSALYLCASRRTDGEAFFGQGTRLTVV.

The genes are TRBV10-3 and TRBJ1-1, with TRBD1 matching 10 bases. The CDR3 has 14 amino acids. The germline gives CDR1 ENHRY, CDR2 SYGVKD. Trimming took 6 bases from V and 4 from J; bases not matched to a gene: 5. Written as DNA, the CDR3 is TGTGCCATCAGCTTAGACAGGGGGCTCACTGAAGCTTTCTTT. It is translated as CAISLDRGLTEAFF.

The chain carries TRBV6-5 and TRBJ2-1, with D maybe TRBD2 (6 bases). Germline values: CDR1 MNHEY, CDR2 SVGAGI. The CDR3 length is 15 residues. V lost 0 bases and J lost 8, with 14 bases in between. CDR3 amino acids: CASSYSTPSDDEQFF. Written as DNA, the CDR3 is TGTGCCAGCAGTTACTCTACTCCTAGCGACGATGAGCAGTTCTTC.

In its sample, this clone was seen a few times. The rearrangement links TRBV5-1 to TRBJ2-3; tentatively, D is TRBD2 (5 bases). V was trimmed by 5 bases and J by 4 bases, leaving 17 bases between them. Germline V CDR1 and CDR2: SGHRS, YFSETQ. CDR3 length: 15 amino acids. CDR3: CASSDGDKYPDTQYF. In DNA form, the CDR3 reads TGCGCCAGCAGTGACGGGGATAAATACCCAGATACGCAGTATTTT.

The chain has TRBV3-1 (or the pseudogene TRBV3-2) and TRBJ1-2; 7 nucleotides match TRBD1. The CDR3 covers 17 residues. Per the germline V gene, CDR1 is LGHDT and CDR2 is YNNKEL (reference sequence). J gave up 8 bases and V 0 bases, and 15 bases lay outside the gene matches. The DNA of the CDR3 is TGTGCCAGCAGCCAAGATGGAGGCAGGGGGAACCCTGGCGGCTACACCTTC. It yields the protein CASSQDGGRGNPGGYTF.

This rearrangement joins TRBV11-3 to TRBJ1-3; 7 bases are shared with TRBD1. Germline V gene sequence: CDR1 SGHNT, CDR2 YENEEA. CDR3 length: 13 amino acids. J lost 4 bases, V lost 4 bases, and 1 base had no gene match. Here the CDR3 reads CASSSTGGNTIYF. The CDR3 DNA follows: TGTGCCAGCAGCTCGACAGGGGGAAACACCATATATTTT.

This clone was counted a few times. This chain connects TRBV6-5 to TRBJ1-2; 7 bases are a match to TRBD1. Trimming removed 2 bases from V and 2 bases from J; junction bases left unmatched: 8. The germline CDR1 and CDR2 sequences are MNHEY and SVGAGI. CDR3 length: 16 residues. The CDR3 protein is CASSYKGARGNYGYTF. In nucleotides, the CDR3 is TGTGCCAGCAGTTACAAGGGGGCGCGAGGGAACTATGGCTACACCTTC.